A selection of T cell receptor beta chains follows, all from one sample in a study of regulatory T cells in long-lasting Graves disease. From the multiplex PCR reads, TCRdb called clonotypes with MiXCR, one entry per CDR3 protein. This repertoire shows over 650,000 distinct CDR3 sequences, 25% to 30% found once; its top ten account for roughly 41%. The sequenced sample was peripheral blood mononuclear cells (PBMCs), obtained when the disease was refractory, from a patient treated with antithyroid drugs. The receptor set was obtained from a female donor with Graves disease. Each CDR3 is given with its conserved first and last residue. The order of the fields is CDR3 protein, CDR3 DNA, J gene, V gene, clone size, D gene. A D gene is named only where the DNA matches it firmly. Clone size is stated in some rows and not others, as once, few, many or a class when expanded.

CDR3: CASSLRLGGWTEAFF
DNA: TGTGCCAGCAGCCTCCGTTTGGGGGGTTGGACTGAAGCTTTCTTT
J: TRBJ1-1
V: TRBV7-3
size: .
D: .

CDR3: CASSSVRTEAFF
DNA: TGTGCCAGCAGCTCAGTGAGGACTGAAGCTTTCTTT
J: TRBJ1-1
V: TRBV7-2
size: few
D: .

CDR3: CASSLWDSYEQYF
DNA: TGCGCCAGCAGCTTGTGGGACAGCTACGAGCAGTACTTC
J: TRBJ2-7
V: TRBV5-1
size: .
D: TRBD1

CDR3: CASSQGPDAFF
DNA: TGTGCCAGCAGCCAAGGGCCCGACGCTTTCTTT
J: TRBJ1-1
V: TRBV6-2/TRBV6-3
size: .
D: .

CDR3: CASSGGLEGRRLNQPQHF
DNA: TGTGCCAGTAGTGGCGGTCTCGAGGGCCGAAGACTCAATCAGCCCCAGCATTTT
J: TRBJ1-5
V: TRBV19
size: .
D: .

CDR3: CASSPTKGWGTEAFF
DNA: TGTGCCAGCAGCCCCACTAAGGGGTGGGGCACTGAAGCTTTCTTT
J: TRBJ1-1
V: TRBV3-1
size: .
D: .

CDR3: CASSLSRVGTEAFF
DNA: TGTGCCAGCAGCTTGAGCAGGGTGGGGACTGAAGCTTTCTTT
J: TRBJ1-1
V: TRBV12-3/TRBV12-4
size: many
D: .

CDR3: CASSPRTGGADEQYF
DNA: TGTGCCAGCAGCCCTAGGACAGGGGGCGCGGACGAGCAGTACTTC
J: TRBJ2-7
V: TRBV9
size: .
D: TRBD1

CDR3: CASSTDTNTGELFF
DNA: TGTGCCAGCAGTACCGACACGAACACCGGGGAGCTGTTTTTT
J: TRBJ2-2
V: TRBV6-1
size: .
D: .

CDR3: CASSPPGQGAAFF
DNA: TGTGCCAGCAGTCCTCCGGGACAGGGTGCGGCTTTCTTT
J: TRBJ1-1
V: TRBV6-1
size: .
D: TRBD1

CDR3: CASSEVLTLNQPQHF
DNA: TGTGCCAGCAGTGAAGTGTTGACATTAAATCAGCCCCAGCATTTT
J: TRBJ1-5
V: TRBV6-1
size: few
D: .

CDR3: CASRGGTAFYGYTF
DNA: TGTGCCAGCAGGGGTGGGACAGCTTTTTATGGCTACACCTTC
J: TRBJ1-2
V: TRBV12-3/TRBV12-4
size: once
D: TRBD1

CDR3: CAWSLLRGGLGYTF
DNA: TGTGCCTGGAGCCTATTACGGGGGGGTCTTGGCTACACCTTC
J: TRBJ1-2
V: TRBV30
size: .
D: .

CDR3: CASSPRIDSSYEQYF
DNA: TGTGCCAGCAGCCCACGTATCGATAGCTCCTACGAGCAGTACTTC
J: TRBJ2-7
V: TRBV9
size: .
D: .

CDR3: CASSGTGVTSGTEAFF
DNA: TGCGCCAGCAGCGGGACAGGGGTAACTTCGGGGACTGAAGCTTTCTTT
J: TRBJ1-1
V: TRBV5-1
size: .
D: TRBD1

CDR3: CASSSTASSHNEQFF
DNA: TGTGCCAGCAGCTCAACGGCTAGTAGCCACAATGAGCAGTTCTTC
J: TRBJ2-1
V: TRBV7-3
size: .
D: .

CDR3: CAIRQGVNTEAFF
DNA: TGTGCCATAAGACAGGGGGTAAACACTGAAGCTTTCTTT
J: TRBJ1-1
V: TRBV10-3
size: few
D: TRBD1

CDR3: CASSDPTGTYEKLFF
DNA: TGTGCCAGCAGCGACCCGACAGGAACCTATGAAAAACTGTTTTTT
J: TRBJ1-4
V: TRBV7-9
size: .
D: .

CDR3: CAWSVQGGAEQYF
DNA: TGTGCCTGGAGTGTACAGGGAGGTGCCGAGCAGTACTTC
J: TRBJ2-7
V: TRBV30
size: .
D: .

CDR3: CSVEDHTDTQYF
DNA: TGCAGCGTTGAAGACCACACAGATACGCAGTATTTT
J: TRBJ2-3
V: TRBV29-1
size: .
D: .

CDR3: CASSVMGGSEQYF
DNA: TGTGCCAGCAGCGTGATGGGAGGAAGCGAGCAGTACTTC
J: TRBJ2-7
V: TRBV7-9
size: few
D: .

CDR3: CASSQGSGVSEKLFF
DNA: TGTGCCAGCAGCCAAGGATCAGGGGTGTCAGAAAAACTGTTTTTT
J: TRBJ1-4
V: TRBV3-1
size: .
D: .